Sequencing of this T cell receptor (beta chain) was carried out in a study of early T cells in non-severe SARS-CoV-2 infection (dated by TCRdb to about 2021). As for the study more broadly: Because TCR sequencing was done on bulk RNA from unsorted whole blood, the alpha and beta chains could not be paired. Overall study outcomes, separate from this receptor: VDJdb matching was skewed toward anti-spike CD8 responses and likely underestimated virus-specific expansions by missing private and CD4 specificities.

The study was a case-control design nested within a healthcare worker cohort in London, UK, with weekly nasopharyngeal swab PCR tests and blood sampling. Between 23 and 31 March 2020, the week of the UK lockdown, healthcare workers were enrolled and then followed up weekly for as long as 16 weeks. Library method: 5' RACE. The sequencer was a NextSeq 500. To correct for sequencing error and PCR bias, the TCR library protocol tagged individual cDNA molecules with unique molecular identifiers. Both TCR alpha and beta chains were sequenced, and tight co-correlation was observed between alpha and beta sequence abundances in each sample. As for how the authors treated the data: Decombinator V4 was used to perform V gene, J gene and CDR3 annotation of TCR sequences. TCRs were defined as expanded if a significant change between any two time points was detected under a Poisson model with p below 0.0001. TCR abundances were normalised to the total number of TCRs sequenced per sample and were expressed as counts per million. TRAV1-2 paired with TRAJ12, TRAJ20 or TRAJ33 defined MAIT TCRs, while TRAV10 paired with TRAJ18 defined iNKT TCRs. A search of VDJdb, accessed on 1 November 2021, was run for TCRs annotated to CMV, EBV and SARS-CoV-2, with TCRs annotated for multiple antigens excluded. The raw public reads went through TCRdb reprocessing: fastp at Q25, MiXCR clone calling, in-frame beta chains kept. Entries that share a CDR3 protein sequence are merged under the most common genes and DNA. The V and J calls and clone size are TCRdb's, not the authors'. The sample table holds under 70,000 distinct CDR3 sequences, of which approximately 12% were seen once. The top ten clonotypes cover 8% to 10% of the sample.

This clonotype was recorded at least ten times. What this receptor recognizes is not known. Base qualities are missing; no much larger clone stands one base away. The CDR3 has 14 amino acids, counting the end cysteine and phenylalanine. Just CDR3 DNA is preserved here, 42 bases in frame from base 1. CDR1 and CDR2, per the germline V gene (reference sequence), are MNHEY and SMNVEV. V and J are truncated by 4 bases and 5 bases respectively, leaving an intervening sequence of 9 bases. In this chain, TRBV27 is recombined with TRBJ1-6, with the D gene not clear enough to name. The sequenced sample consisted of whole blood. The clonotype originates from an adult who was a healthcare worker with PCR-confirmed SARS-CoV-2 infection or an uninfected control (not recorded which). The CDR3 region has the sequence CASSSLLDNSPLHF. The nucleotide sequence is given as TGTGCCAGCAGTTCTCTTCTGGATAATTCACCCCTCCACTTT.